These 16 T cell receptor beta chains were all obtained from the same sample, sequenced in a study of technical replicates of blood from a few donors. Profiled with immunoSEQ multiplex PCR; TCRdb holds only in-frame clones, not every one. The sample has 79,000 or so clones; over 90% are singletons. The sequencing input was T cells isolated from PBMCs. Receptor source: a human donor in good health.

Only one count was recorded for this clone. The genes are TRBV2 and TRBJ1-1; perhaps TRBD1 as D (5 bases). The CDR3 is 13 amino acids. The germline V gene has CDR1 SNHLY and CDR2 FYNNEI. With 8 bases removed from V and 4 bases from J, the gap between germline ends came to 14 bases. CDR3 loop: CASSIRVRTEAFF. The CDR3 region has the DNA TGTGCCAGCTCGATCAGGGTGCGCACTGAAGCTTTCTTT.

This clone has just one count. One end of the junction varies from germline; a read error may be responsible. This chain connects TRBV4-1 to TRBJ2-7; D might be TRBD2 (6 bases). Germline V gives CDR1 MGHRA, CDR2 YSYEKL. This CDR3 is built from 14 residues. The CDR3 sequence: CASSQDRIAGKRVF. The DNA for the CDR3 is TGCGCCAGCAGCCAAGACAGGATTGCGGGAAAAAGGGTTTTC.

This rearrangement joins TRBV30 to TRBJ2-3, with 9 nucleotides matching TRBD2. Per germline, CDR1 GTSNPN and CDR2 SVGIG (reference sequence). This CDR3 spans 14 amino acids. The J segment lost 5 bases and the V segment lost 5 bases, leaving 8 bases of the junction unmatched. Written as DNA, the CDR3 is TGTGCCTGGGGACTAGCGAGGGTCATAGATACGCAGTATTTT. Its protein is CAWGLARVIDTQYF.

The gene calls are TRBV6-1 and TRBJ1-3; TRBD1 agrees at 7 bases. The germline V gene encodes CDR1 MNHNS and CDR2 SASEGT. Trimming removed 4 bases from V and 0 bases from J; junction bases left unmatched: 6. This CDR3 has 16 amino acids. In nucleotides, the CDR3 is TGTGCCAGCAGTGCCGTGACAGGGACCTCTGGAAACACCATATATTTT. This encodes CASSAVTGTSGNTIYF.

The chain recombines TRBV30 with TRBJ2-1, with 7 positions matching TRBD2. Germline assignment: CDR1 GTSNPN and CDR2 SVGIG (reference sequence). With V trimmed by 0 bases and J by 4 bases, 0 bases remained unmatched. The CDR3 is made up of 13 amino acids. The CDR3 nucleotides are TGTGCCTGGAGTGTGGGGGGGTACAATGAGCAGTTCTTC. This codes for CAWSVGGYNEQFF.

This clone was recorded only once. The J gene is TRBJ2-2, the V gene TRBV4-3; the D is unclear. Germline V CDR1 and CDR2: LGHNA, YSLEER. This CDR3 region has 13 residues. V shed 6 bases and J shed 0 bases, with 5 bases lying between them. In nucleotides, the CDR3 is TGCGCCAGCAGGCAGACGAACACCGGGGAGCTGTTTTTT. It specifies CASRQTNTGELFF.

The rearrangement joins TRBV5-1 to TRBJ2-2; TRBD2 matches 8 bases. Per the germline V gene, CDR1 is SGHRS and CDR2 is YFSETQ. The V gene end was trimmed by 4 bases and the J gene end by 8 bases; junction bases not matched to a gene: 10. The CDR3 extends over 15 amino acids. The CDR3 region is CASSRPSGQTGELFF. For the CDR3, the DNA is TGCGCCAGCAGCCGGCCTAGCGGGCAGACTGGGGAGCTGTTTTTT.

This clone turned up a few times. This chain joins TRBV4-2 and TRBJ2-7, with unresolved D. The V end lost 1 base, the J end lost 0 bases, and 10 bases lay between the germline ends. The CDR3 spans 15 residues. The germline V gene encodes CDR1 LGHNA and CDR2 YNFKEQ. This CDR3 reads CASSQVPGSSYEQYF. The CDR3 region has the DNA TGTGCCAGCAGCCAAGTCCCAGGTTCCTCCTACGAGCAGTACTTC.

This sequence joins TRBV11-2 and TRBJ2-5; possibly TRBD2 for D (6 bases). Germline V CDR1 and CDR2: SGHAT, FQNNGV. The V gene lost 2 bases and the J gene lost 5 bases, with 9 bases spanning the gap. This CDR3 is 13 amino acids long. In DNA, the CDR3 is TGTGCCAGCAGCTTATCGGGAGAGGAGACCCAGTACTTC. Amino acids: CASSLSGEETQYF.

The chain joins TRBV27 to TRBJ1-1; tentative D call: TRBD1 (6 bases). CDR1 and CDR2 from the germline V gene are MNHEY and SMNVEV (reference sequence). This CDR3 contains 15 residues. Trimming removed 2 bases from V and 2 bases from J, with 12 bases in between. The CDR3, as DNA: TGTGCCAGCAGTTTAGACGACAGGAGTAACACTGAAGCTTTCTTT. The encoded protein is CASSLDDRSNTEAFF.

The chain joins TRBV5-1 to TRBJ2-5, with TRBD2 identical over 7 bases. The ends lost 0 bases at V and 2 bases at J; junction bases unmatched: 4. The germline CDR1 and CDR2 sequences are SGHRS and YFSETQ. The CDR3 length is 15 residues. The CDR3 sequence is CASSLGTSVQETQYF. The CDR3 nucleotides are TGCGCCAGCAGCTTGGGTACTAGCGTTCAAGAGACCCAGTACTTC. Using reference TRBV5-1 and TRBJ2-5 for the parts outside the CDR3, the full variable domain is KAGVTQTPRYLIKTRGQQVTLSCSPISGHRSVSWYQQTPGQGLQFLFEYFSETQRNKGNFPGRFSGRQFSNSRSEMNVSTLELGDSALYLCASSLGTSVQETQYFGPGTRLLVL.

This chain connects TRBV2 to TRBJ2-2; D call uncertain. The CDR3 contains 14 residues. Germline V lookup: CDR1 SNHLY, CDR2 FYNNEI. V was shortened by 4 bases and J by 0 bases, with 6 bases between the two germline ends. CDR3 in DNA: TGTGCCAGCAGTGTACTCCCGAACACCGGGGAGCTGTTTTTT. Its translation: CASSVLPNTGELFF.

The CDR3 region is CASSQQRGYNEQFF. As DNA, the CDR3 is TGCGCCAGCAGCCAACAGCGGGGGTACAATGAGCAGTTCTTC. V and J are TRBV4-1 and TRBJ2-1, with TRBD2 identical over 8 bases. This CDR3 has 14 amino acids. The V segment lost 2 bases and the J segment 4 bases; nucleotides outside the gene matches: 1. CDR1 is MGHRA and CDR2 is YSYEKL in the germline V gene.

The chain joins TRBV9 to TRBJ2-7; tentative D call: TRBD2 (7 bases). Germline CDR1 reads SGDLS; CDR2 reads YYNGEE. The CDR3 consists of 15 residues. Trimming pared 0 bases from V and 2 bases from J, leaving 12 bases between. The CDR3 DNA is TGTGCCAGCAGCGTAGACAGAGGGGGGGCCTACGAGCAGTACTTC. It yields the protein CASSVDRGGAYEQYF.

Here the CDR3 reads CASWDRADGNTIYF. Here the CDR3 DNA reads TGCGCCAGCTGGGACAGGGCCGACGGAAACACCATATATTTT. The V call is TRBV5-1, the J call TRBJ1-3; 9 bases agree with TRBD1. The CDR3 loop spans 14 amino acids. V was pared by 7 bases and J by 4 bases, with 6 bases of the junction left unmatched. Germline-derived CDR1 and CDR2 are SGHRS and YFSETQ.

The J gene is TRBJ1-4, the V gene TRBV25-1; no firm D call. V lost 1 base, J lost 6 bases, and 12 bases lay in between. In germline, CDR1 is MGHDK, CDR2 SYGVNS. This CDR3 spans 15 amino acids. The CDR3 DNA reads as TGTGCCAGCAGTGAATTAGTGTGGCGGGATGAAAAACTGTTTTTT. This codes for CASSELVWRDEKLFF.